These 27 T cell receptor beta chains were sequenced from one sample in a study of cytomegalovirus exposure and HLA in healthy donors. 13 Jbeta primers and 60 Vbeta primers were used for the PCR. This table comes from immunoSEQ multiplex PCR, and its TCRdb copy is limited to in-frame clones, with some not included. Listed are approximately 210,000 clones; about 1% falls within the top ten. The sequencing input was PBMCs. All receptors derive from a woman aged 25 to 39 in good health and CMV-seropositive.

This chain uses TRBV7-9 with TRBJ1-1; no firm D call. Germline V lookup: CDR1 SEHNR, CDR2 FQNEAQ (reference sequence). This CDR3 has 11 amino acids. The V and J ends lost 2 bases and 10 bases respectively, with 8 bases between them. CDR3 in amino acids: CASSLTERAFF. The CDR3 coding sequence is TGTGCCAGCAGCTTAACAGAGAGAGCTTTCTTT.

V gene TRBV7-2 combines with J gene TRBJ1-3; the match to TRBD1 covers 12 bases. This CDR3 is 16 amino acids long. The V segment lost 4 bases and the J segment 6 bases; nucleotides outside the gene matches: 7. Germline loops: CDR1 SGHTA, CDR2 FQGNSA. The chain's CDR3 is CASSYSPGQGANTIYF. CDR3 nucleotide sequence: TGTGCCAGCAGCTATTCTCCGGGACAGGGGGCAAACACCATATATTTT.

J is TRBJ2-5 and V is TRBV7-9, with D perhaps TRBD2 (5 bases). V was pared by 4 bases and J by 4 bases, with 16 bases between. This CDR3 region has 15 residues. CDR1 SEHNR and CDR2 FQNEAQ come from the germline V gene (reference sequence). CDR3: CASSSNRRTLETQYF. In DNA form, the CDR3 reads TGTGCCAGCAGCTCAAATAGACGGACTCTAGAGACCCAGTACTTC.

The chain uses TRBV10-3 and TRBJ2-7, with 10 bases identical to TRBD2. CDR1 and CDR2 (germline): ENHRY, SYGVKD. J was trimmed by 3 bases and V by 3 bases; bases with no gene match: 8. The CDR3 is 16 amino acids. The CDR3 region has the DNA TGTGCCATCAGTGAAATTAGGACTAGCGGATTCTACGAGCAGTACTTC. Translating it yields CAISEIRTSGFYEQYF.

The chain couples TRBV18 to TRBJ1-1; 8 positions match TRBD1. This CDR3 has 16 residues. CDR1 is KGHSH, CDR2 LQKENI, per germline. After removal of 6 bases from V and 4 bases from J, the junction contained 13 bases not matched to a gene. The CDR3 spells CASSLRTGIGSTEAFF. The DNA for the CDR3 is TGTGCCAGCTCTCTCAGGACAGGGATAGGGAGCACTGAAGCTTTCTTT.

The chain recombines TRBV7-8 with TRBJ2-2, with TRBD2 identical over 10 bases. This CDR3 has 14 residues. Germline trimming cut 5 bases from V and 6 bases from J; bases unmatched to any gene: 3. Germline CDR1 reads SGHVS; CDR2 reads FQNEAQ. In nucleotides, the CDR3 is TGTGCCAGCAGCCCCAGCGGGGGGGCCGGGGAGCTGTTTTTT. This gives the protein CASSPSGGAGELFF.

V is TRBV6-7 and J is TRBJ2-1; TRBD1 matches 9 bases. TRBV6-7 is sorted into the ORF group, with uncertain function. Unmatched junction bases numbered 7, after V lost 5 bases and J lost 5 bases. The CDR3 consists of 15 residues. The CDR3 sequence is CASSAGQGVNNEQFF. The CDR3, as DNA: TGTGCCAGCAGTGCGGGACAGGGTGTGAACAATGAGCAGTTCTTC.

The chain joins TRBV5-5 to TRBJ2-3, with 8 bases identical to TRBD1. Losses at the gene ends were 4 bases for V and 1 base for J; bases not matched to a gene: 5. Per the germline V gene, CDR1 is SGHKS and CDR2 is YYEKEE (reference sequence). The CDR3 is 15 amino acids. The CDR3 spells CASSTGQGGTDTQYF. The DNA for the CDR3 is TGTGCCAGCAGCACAGGACAGGGTGGCACAGATACGCAGTATTTT. The complete variable domain, with remaining parts taken from reference TRBV5-5 and TRBJ2-3, reads DAGVTQSPTHLIKTRGQQVTLRCSPISGHKSVSWYQQVLGQGPQFIFQYYEKEERGRGNFPDRFSARQFPNYSSELNVNALLLGDSALYLCASSTGQGGTDTQYFGPGTRLTVL.

The chain employs TRBV2 and TRBJ1-2; 9 positions agree with TRBD1. Trimming took 6 bases from V and 4 from J; bases not matched to a gene: 3. The CDR3 loop spans 13 amino acids. In germline, CDR1 is SNHLY, CDR2 FYNNEI. The CDR3 sequence is CASRDRGVYGYTF. In DNA, the CDR3 is TGTGCCAGCAGGGACAGGGGAGTCTATGGCTACACCTTC.

The chain employs TRBV28 and TRBJ2-1, with 7 bases identical to TRBD2. The length of the CDR3 is 17 residues. CDR1 is MDHEN, CDR2 SYDVKM, per germline. V dropped 3 bases and J dropped 1; count of bases not matched to a gene: 9. CDR3 DNA: TGTGCCAGCAGTTTCTGGTACCGCGGGAGTTCCTACAATGAGCAGTTCTTC. This codes for CASSFWYRGSSYNEQFF.

The chain carries TRBV9 and TRBJ2-1; the D gene is possibly TRBD2 (5 bases). Germline CDR1 and CDR2: SGDLS and YYNGEE. With 1 base removed from V and 3 bases from J, the gap between germline ends came to 5 bases. The CDR3 is made up of 13 amino acids. CDR3 residues: CASSVRGYNEQFF. CDR3 nucleotides: TGTGCCAGCAGCGTACGGGGCTACAATGAGCAGTTCTTC.

The chain joins TRBV28 to TRBJ2-2; no definite D call. V was clipped by 6 bases and J by 5 bases, with 13 bases between them. Germline CDR1 MDHEN, CDR2 SYDVKM. This CDR3 is built from 14 residues. In DNA form, the CDR3 reads TGTGCCAGCAGACCTCCCCATCAGACCGGGGAGCTGTTTTTT. The encoded protein is CASRPPHQTGELFF.

The rearrangement links TRBV5-1 to TRBJ2-7, with 13 nucleotides matching TRBD2. The CDR3 sequence is 16 residues long. Germline V gene sequence: CDR1 SGHRS, CDR2 YFSETQ. V lost 2 bases, J lost 0 bases, and 2 bases stayed unmatched. In DNA form, the CDR3 reads TGCGCCAGCAGCTTACGGACTAGCGGGAGCTCCTACGAGCAGTACTTC. Protein sequence: CASSLRTSGSSYEQYF.

V gene TRBV5-1 combines with J gene TRBJ1-5; no firm D call. This CDR3 has 15 residues. The V and J ends lost 4 bases and 5 bases respectively, with 16 bases between them. CDR1 SGHRS and CDR2 YFSETQ come from the germline V gene. The CDR3 is CASSPVGDPDQPQHF. The CDR3 coding sequence is TGCGCCAGCAGCCCTGTCGGGGATCCGGATCAGCCCCAGCATTTT.

The genes are TRBV29-1 and TRBJ1-3; D is unresolved. This CDR3 spans 11 amino acids. The germline V gene encodes CDR1 SQVTM and CDR2 ANQGSEA. Trimming took off 5 bases at V and 7 bases at J, with 9 bases between the two ends. The CDR3 bases are TGCAGCGTTCCGCGAGCCAACACCATATATTTT. It is translated as CSVPRANTIYF.

The chain joins TRBV13 to TRBJ2-2; possible D gene TRBD2, 6 bases. This CDR3 contains 17 residues. Trimming shortened V by 5 bases and J by 1 base, and 17 bases separated the two germline ends. Per germline, CDR1 PRHDT and CDR2 FYEKMQ (reference sequence). The CDR3 DNA follows: TGTGCCAGCAGCCCCGACGGGGGAGCGGGGAACACCGGGGAGCTGTTTTTT. It translates to CASSPDGGAGNTGELFF. Using reference TRBV13 and TRBJ2-2 for the parts outside the CDR3, the full variable domain is AAGVIQSPRHLIKEKRETATLKCYPIPRHDTVYWYQQGPGQDPQFLISFYEKMQSDKGSIPDRFSAQQFSDYHSELNMSSLELGDSALYFCASSPDGGAGNTGELFFGEGSRLTVL.

The V gene is TRBV4-1, the J gene TRBJ1-2; 12 bases map to TRBD1. This CDR3 has 16 amino acids. Germline CDR1 reads MGHRA; CDR2 reads YSYEKL. The V gene end was trimmed by 6 bases and the J gene end by 8 bases; junction bases not matched to a gene: 13. This chain's CDR3 is CASRPVGGQGARGYTF. The CDR3 DNA sequence: TGCGCCAGCAGGCCCGTAGGGGGACAGGGGGCTCGAGGCTACACCTTC.

The chain is built from TRBV18 and TRBJ1-5; possibly TRBD1 for D (5 bases). In germline, CDR1 is KGHSH, CDR2 LQKENI. The V end was cut by 0 bases, the J end by 3 bases, with 12 bases between. The CDR3 loop spans 16 amino acids. CDR3 sequence: CASSPPSGGVNQPQHF. In DNA form, the CDR3 reads TGTGCCAGCTCACCACCTTCAGGAGGGGTCAATCAGCCCCAGCATTTT.

The J gene is TRBJ1-1, the V gene TRBV5-1; tentative D call: TRBD1 (6 bases). Germline lookup yields CDR1 SGHRS and CDR2 YFSETQ. The CDR3 sequence is 13 residues long. With 4 bases removed from V and 4 bases from J, the gap between germline ends came to 11 bases. CDR3 DNA: TGCGCCAGCAGCGACGCAGGGGCCACTGAAGCTTTCTTT. It translates to CASSDAGATEAFF.

The chain joins TRBV5-1 to TRBJ1-2; D remains ambiguous. Trimming removed 10 bases at V and 0 bases at J, with 7 bases between. The germline gives CDR1 SGHRS, CDR2 YFSETQ. The CDR3 contains 11 residues. The CDR3 DNA reads as TGCGCCTCGAGAGCTAACTATGGCTACACCTTC. Amino acid sequence: CASRANYGYTF.

The V gene is TRBV11-2, the J gene TRBJ1-5; D gene unclear. The V and J ends lost 0 bases and 4 bases respectively, with 10 bases between them. The CDR3 length is 15 residues. Germline V gene data show CDR1 as SGHAT and CDR2 as FQNNGV. The CDR3 reads CASSLEYGDNQPQHF. CDR3 DNA: TGTGCCAGCAGCTTAGAATACGGGGATAATCAGCCCCAGCATTTT.

The genes are TRBV2 and TRBJ1-1; D is uncertain. V lost 7 bases, J lost 0 bases, and 21 bases lay in between. Germline CDR1 reads SNHLY; CDR2 reads FYNNEI. The length of the CDR3 is 17 residues. CDR3 residues: CASTQKSEPPVNTEAFF. DNA for the CDR3: TGTGCCAGCACTCAGAAGTCAGAACCTCCAGTGAACACTGAAGCTTTCTTT.

With respect to this clone: This specimen includes other DNA sequences encoding the same CDR3. In DNA, the CDR3 is TGCGCCAGCAGCCTCCGGGGGAACACCGGGGAGCTGTTTTTT. Amino acids: CASSLRGNTGELFF. The chain recombines TRBV5-1 with TRBJ2-2; D is perhaps TRBD2 (5 bases). The CDR3 loop spans 14 amino acids. The ends were cut back, 4 bases at V and 1 base at J, with 8 bases in the middle. Germline V gives CDR1 SGHRS, CDR2 YFSETQ.

The chain carries TRBV5-1 and TRBJ2-1, with TRBD2 matching 13 bases. The junction had 0 bases not matched to a gene; V was cut back by 0 bases and J by 9 bases. Per the germline V gene, CDR1 is SGHRS and CDR2 is YFSETQ. The CDR3 loop spans 14 amino acids. CDR3 DNA sequence: TGCGCCAGCAGCTTGGGACTAGCGGGGGGTGAGCAGTTCTTC. Amino acids: CASSLGLAGGEQFF. The whole variable domain, filled in from reference TRBV5-1 and TRBJ2-1, reads KAGVTQTPRYLIKTRGQQVTLSCSPISGHRSVSWYQQTPGQGLQFLFEYFSETQRNKGNFPGRFSGRQFSNSRSEMNVSTLELGDSALYLCASSLGLAGGEQFFGPGTRLTVL.

In DNA form, the CDR3 reads TGTGCCAGCTCACCATATGTCAGATTGAACACCGGGGAGCTGTTTTTT. Protein: CASSPYVRLNTGELFF. J is TRBJ2-2 and V is TRBV18; D is ambiguous. Trimming took off 2 bases at V and 1 base at J, with 11 bases between the two ends. The CDR3 is 16 amino acids. The V gene's germline CDR1 is KGHSH and CDR2 LQKENI. The variable domain in full, with the rest retrieved from reference TRBV18 and TRBJ2-2, is NAGVMQNPRHLVRRRGQEARLRCSPMKGHSHVYWYRQLPEEGLKFMVYLQKENIIDESGMPKERFSAEFPKEGPSILRIQQVVRGDSAAYFCASSPYVRLNTGELFFGEGSRLTVL.

The gene calls are TRBV10-1 and TRBJ1-1, with a tentative D call TRBD1 (5 bases). In germline, CDR1 is WNHNN, CDR2 SYGVQD (reference sequence). Between the trimmed V and J ends, which lost 7 bases and 1 base, there was a span of 10 bases. This CDR3 comprises 13 residues. Written as DNA, the CDR3 is TGCGCCAGCAAATCCAGGGAGAACACTGAAGCTTTCTTT. This encodes CASKSRENTEAFF.

The chain is built from TRBV27 and TRBJ1-2; 10 positions match TRBD1. The trim removed 6 bases at V and 6 bases at J, leaving 16 bases unmatched. Germline values: CDR1 MNHEY, CDR2 SMNVEV (reference sequence). CDR3 length equals 17 residues. CDR3 bases: TGTGCCAGCAGCCCCCAAGGGACAGGGGAGAATTGGGATGGCTACACCTTC. Amino acids: CASSPQGTGENWDGYTF.